This record covers a single T cell receptor beta chain. Its antigen remains undetermined. Per-base qualities were not stored, and no clone one base away is much larger. Whole blood was collected in K2EDTA tubes by collaborating institutions according to the institutions' own protocols. Collaborator samples were shipped for TCRbeta analysis as frozen whole blood, isolated PBMCs, or DNA extracted from either sample type. The sample originates from a study of blood T cell repertoires in COVID-19 (TCRdb year 2020). General notes on the study: Collaborator samples came from the United States, Italy and Spain and covered acute and convalescent phases of COVID-19. A de-identified subject ID, COVID-19 status, age in years and sex were almost always included in the sample metadata. Subjects who had been exposed to COVID-19, were actively infected with it, or had recovered from it provided the deeply sampled blood TCRbeta repertoires that made up the dataset. The repertoires were released in a freely available public database meant as a resource for research on the immune response to SARS-CoV-2. Samples were obtained from the ongoing ImmuneRACE study (first 160 participants) and from about 1,300 subjects provided by 6 global collaborators. HLA class I and class II types, where available, came from metadata supplied by the sample provider rather than from assay-based typing. The material from the prospective study consisted of cDNA or gDNA derived from T cells, B-cell-depleted T cells, or PBMCs.

From its cysteine to its phenylalanine, the CDR3 spans 17 amino acids. Only the CDR3 DNA is retained, 51 bases long and in frame from the first base. Taken from the germline V gene, the CDR1 and CDR2 loops are KGHDR and SFDVKD. V is pruned by 3 bases and J by 5 bases, leaving 9 bases of the junction without a gene match. The investigation overall reported the following: Clinical and demographic metadata were provided uncurated, with the amount varying by source and participant.

TCRbeta CDR3 regions were amplified from genomic DNA using the immunoSEQ Assay, a bias-controlled multiplex PCR. As for the original processing: The number of nucleated cells in each sample was estimated from the amplification of reference gene primers within the assay. To quantify the absolute abundance of each unique TCRbeta CDR3 rearrangement, sequence reads were collapsed and filtered. For each sample, productive Simpson clonality was calculated as the square root of Simpson's diversity index across productive rearrangements. In its TCRdb copy, this immuneACCESS table keeps in-frame sequences only and misses some clones. Where compared with another copy, unresolved V genes explain less than half of these, and the others have no known cause. That table furnishes V, J and clone size, whereas the DNA furnished D and trimming. In all, the sample holds approximately 190,000 clones, and roughly four fifths of those were seen once. 14% of the sample is held by the ten biggest clonotypes.

This clonotype was obtained from a man under 40 with active or convalescent COVID-19. Here the chain combines TRBV24-1 and TRBJ2-3; TRBD2 fits 11 bases in the junction. Sample: peripheral blood. The CDR3 reads CATSDNTGTSGRDTQYF. The bases are TGTGCCACCAGTGATAATACCGGGACTAGCGGCCGAGATACGCAGTATTTT.